This T cell receptor (beta chain) was observed in a study of response to subunit inactivated influenza vaccine (dated by TCRdb to 2016 to 2019). A note on the overall study: The study used deep quantitative T cell receptor repertoire profiling to track responses to a trivalent subunit inactivated influenza vaccine.

Study-wide conclusions, independent of this receptor: According to the authors, only a limited number of new T cells may be recruited by each seasonal influenza vaccination.

Clipping removes 0 bases from V and 3 bases from J, with 7 as the unmatched junction base count. Based on the germline V gene, the CDR1 and CDR2 sequences are ENHRY and SYGVKD. The CDR3 holds 17 amino acids from the cysteine to the phenylalanine. Only the CDR3 DNA is retained, 51 bases long and in frame from the first base. The library came from RT-PCR. The sequencing machine was an Illumina HiSeq 2500. TCRdb reran the public reads through fastp at Q25 and MiXCR, keeping productive beta chains. When rows share a CDR3 protein, they turn into one entry using the most common DNA and genes. Counted in this sample were hundreds of thousands of distinct CDR3 sequences; 15% to 18% of them appeared once. The ten largest make up roughly 11% of the sample. Details on this clonotype: The target of this receptor is not known. Base qualities are missing; no much larger clone stands one base away.

The sequence links TRBV10-3 to TRBJ2-7; 11 bases in the junction line up with TRBD2. This clonotype was sampled from a man in his fifties or sixties who received an inactivated influenza vaccine. Donor details come from another sample of the same person, matched by shared clones. The input for sequencing was PBMCs from blood, taken approximately 12 days after vaccination. The DNA sequence is given as TGTGCCATCAGTGAGTCCGAACTAGCGGGAGTTAACTACGAGCAGTACTTC. Translated, it gives CAISESELAGVNYEQYF.